This T cell receptor (beta chain) was identified during a study of blood T cell repertoires in COVID-19. Study context: The samples span acute and convalescent COVID-19 from the United States, Italy and Spain. PBMCs, B-cell-depleted T cells, or T cells were the source of the cDNA or gDNA that made up the material.

In the original analysis: Counts of nucleated cells, estimated from reference gene primer amplification, were obtained. Profiling relied on immunoSEQ multiplex PCR, and the TCRdb table lists in-frame clones only, not all of them. D and trimming come from the DNA, and the V and J calls and clone size come from that table. The sample records 200,000 to 250,000 clones, roughly 75% being singletons. This clone has a single count. J gave up 5 bases and V 4 bases, and 3 bases lay outside the gene matches. From germline, CDR1 is KGHDR and CDR2 SFDVKD. The CDR3 is 13 amino acids. Specimen: peripheral blood. The clonotype was recovered from a woman between 70 and 85 years old with acute or convalescent COVID-19. The V call is TRBV24-1, the J call TRBJ1-1; TRBD1 matches at 7 bases. The CDR3 loop reads CATSDRGQTEAFF. In nucleotides, the CDR3 is TGTGCCACCAGTGACCGGGGACAGACTGAAGCTTTCTTT.